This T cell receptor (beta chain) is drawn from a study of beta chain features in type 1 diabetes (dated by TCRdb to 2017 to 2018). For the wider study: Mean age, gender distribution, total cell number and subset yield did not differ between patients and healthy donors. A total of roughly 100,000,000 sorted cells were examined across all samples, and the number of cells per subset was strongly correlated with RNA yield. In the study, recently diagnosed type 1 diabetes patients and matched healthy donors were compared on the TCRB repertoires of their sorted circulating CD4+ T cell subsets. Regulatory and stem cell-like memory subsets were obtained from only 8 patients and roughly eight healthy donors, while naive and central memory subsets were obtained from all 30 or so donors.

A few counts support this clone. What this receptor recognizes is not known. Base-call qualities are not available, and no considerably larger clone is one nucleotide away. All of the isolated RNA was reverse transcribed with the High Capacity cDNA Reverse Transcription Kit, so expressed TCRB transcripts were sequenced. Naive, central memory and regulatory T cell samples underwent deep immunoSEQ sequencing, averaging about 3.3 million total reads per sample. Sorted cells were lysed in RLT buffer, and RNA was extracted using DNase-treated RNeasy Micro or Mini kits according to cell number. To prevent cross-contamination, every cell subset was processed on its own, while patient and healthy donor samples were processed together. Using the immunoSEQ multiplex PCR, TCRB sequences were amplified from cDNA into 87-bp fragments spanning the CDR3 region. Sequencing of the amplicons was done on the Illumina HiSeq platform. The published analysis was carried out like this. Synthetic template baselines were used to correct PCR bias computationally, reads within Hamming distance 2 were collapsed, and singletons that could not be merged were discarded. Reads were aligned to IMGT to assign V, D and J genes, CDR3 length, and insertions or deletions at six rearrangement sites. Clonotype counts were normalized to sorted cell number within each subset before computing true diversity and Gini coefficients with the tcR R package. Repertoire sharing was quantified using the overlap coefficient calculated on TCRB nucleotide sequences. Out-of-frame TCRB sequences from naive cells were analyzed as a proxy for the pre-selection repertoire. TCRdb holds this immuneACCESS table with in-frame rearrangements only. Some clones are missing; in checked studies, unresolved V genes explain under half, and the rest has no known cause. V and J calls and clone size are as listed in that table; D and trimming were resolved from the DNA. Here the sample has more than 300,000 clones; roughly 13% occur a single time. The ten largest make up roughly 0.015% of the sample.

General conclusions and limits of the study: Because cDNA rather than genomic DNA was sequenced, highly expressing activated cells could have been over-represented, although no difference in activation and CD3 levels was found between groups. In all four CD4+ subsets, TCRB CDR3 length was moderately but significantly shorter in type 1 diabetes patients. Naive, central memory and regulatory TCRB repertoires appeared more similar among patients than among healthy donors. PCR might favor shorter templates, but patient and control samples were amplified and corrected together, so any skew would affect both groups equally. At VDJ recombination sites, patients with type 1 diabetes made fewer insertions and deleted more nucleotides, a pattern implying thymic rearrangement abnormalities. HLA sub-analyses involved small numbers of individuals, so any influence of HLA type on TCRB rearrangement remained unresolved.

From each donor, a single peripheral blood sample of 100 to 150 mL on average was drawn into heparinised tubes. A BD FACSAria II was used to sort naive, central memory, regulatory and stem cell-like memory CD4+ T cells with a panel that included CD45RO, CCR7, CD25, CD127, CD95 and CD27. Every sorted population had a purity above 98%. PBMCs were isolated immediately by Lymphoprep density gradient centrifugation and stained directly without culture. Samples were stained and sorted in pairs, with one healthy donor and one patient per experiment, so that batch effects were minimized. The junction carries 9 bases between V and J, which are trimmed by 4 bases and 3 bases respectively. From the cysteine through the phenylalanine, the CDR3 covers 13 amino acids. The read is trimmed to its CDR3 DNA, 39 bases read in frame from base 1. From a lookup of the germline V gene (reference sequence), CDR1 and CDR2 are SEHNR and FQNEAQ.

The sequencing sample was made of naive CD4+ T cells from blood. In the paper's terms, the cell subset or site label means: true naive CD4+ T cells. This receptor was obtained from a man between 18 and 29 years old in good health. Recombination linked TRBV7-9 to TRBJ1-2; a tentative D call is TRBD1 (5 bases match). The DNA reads TGTGCCAGCAGCTCAGGGCGAGACTATGGCTACACCTTC. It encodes CASSSGRDYGYTF.